Here is one TCR beta chain with its context. What it binds is not known. This sample was taken from a study of cytomegalovirus exposure and HLA in healthy donors. Study context: An analysis done earlier identified roughly 120 million unique TCR beta sequences from roughly 190 million T cells. Of the donors genotyped, 398 in all, 75% to 85% fell in the Caucasian-associated ancestry cluster. Study results and limitations: The authors later linked a missense DCLRE1C variant to TCR beta V- and J-gene trimming. Available immune exposure information covered CMV serostatus only.

The PCR used 60 Vbeta and 13 Jbeta primers. Produced via immunoSEQ multiplex PCR; TCRdb's table is partial and in-frame only. The table lists approximately 95,000 clones, roughly 79% of them singletons. What was sequenced was PBMCs. This receptor was identified in a woman between 65 and 79 years old in good health and CMV-seropositive.

CDR3 sequence reads: CASSPQEGEVHYGYTF. In DNA form, the CDR3 reads TGTGCCAGCAGTCCCCAGGAAGGGGAGGTTCACTATGGCTACACCTTC. The J gene is TRBJ1-2, the V gene TRBV27; the D gene is possibly TRBD1 (5 bases). This CDR3 is built from 16 residues. Trimming removed 5 bases at V and 3 bases at J, with 19 bases between. Germline V CDR1 and CDR2: MNHEY, SMNVEV (reference sequence).